This T cell receptor beta chain was captured by sequencing in a study of vaccination and CD4 T cells after COVID-19. Study-wide context: Overlapping spike pools from SARS-CoV-2 and HCoV-NL63, HCoV-OC43 and HCoV-229E served as culture stimuli.

Sample treatment: approximately 9-day PBMC culture with coronavirus spike peptide pools or control peptides (ViraFEST assay). With the Oncomine TCR Beta short-read assay, DNA from cultured CD4+ T cells was sequenced. Using its own MiXCR run on the PCR reads, TCRdb lists one record per CDR3 protein. The repertoire consists of about 9,600 distinct CDR3 sequences, with 20% to 30% occurring once and the leading ten covering about 13%. This clonotype came up a few times. Its antigen is as yet unknown. Germline assignment: CDR1 KGHSH and CDR2 LQKENI. The CDR3 is made up of 13 amino acids. V lost 6 bases and J 2 bases, leaving 10 bases between the germline ends.

The sequencing here drew on CD4+ T cells from blood, cultured in vitro, taken after SARS-CoV-2 vaccination. The gene calls are TRBV18 and TRBJ2-5; a weak D match, TRBD1 (6 bases). The receptor's source is a human donor who had recovered from COVID-19. The CDR3 region has the DNA TGTGCCAGCTCCACAGGACAGCAAGAGACCCAGTACTTC. Its translation is CASSTGQQETQYF.